The 31 T cell receptor beta chains presented below share a single source sample, sequenced in a study of blood T cell repertoires in COVID-19. Generated by immunoSEQ multiplex PCR, the TCRdb table keeps only in-frame clones and is missing some. The sample consists of 250,000 to 300,000 clones, roughly nine tenths of them appearing once. The sample taken for sequencing was peripheral blood. These receptors were collected from a woman aged 25-40 years with COVID-19, enrolled during active disease.

The V call is TRBV6-5, the J call TRBJ2-2; D might be TRBD1 (6 bases). The CDR3 runs 14 residues. CDR1 and CDR2 (germline): MNHEY, SVGAGI. Between the trimmed V and J ends, which lost 7 bases and 7 bases, there was a span of 16 bases. The CDR3 DNA reads as TGTGCCAGCATGGGGGCCGCGGGTTTCGGGGAGCTGTTTTTT. This translates into CASMGAAGFGELFF.

The rearrangement links TRBV6-2 or TRBV6-3 to TRBJ1-2; weak D call: TRBD1 (5 bases). The CDR3 runs 14 residues. From germline, CDR1 is MNHEY and CDR2 SVGEGT. Deletions cut 6 bases from V and 3 bases from J, with 14 bases between. CDR3 amino acids: CASSPGGEHYGYTF. The DNA for the CDR3 is TGTGCCAGCAGCCCGGGGGGAGAACACTATGGCTACACCTTC.

The CDR3 here is CATKPTGGGYEQYF. The CDR3, as DNA: TGTGCCACAAAACCAACAGGGGGTGGCTACGAGCAGTACTTC. This chain uses TRBV19 with TRBJ2-7; TRBD1 matches 8 bases. V trimming: 10 bases; J trimming: 3 bases; junction bases outside the gene matches: 11. The CDR3 has 14 residues. The germline CDR1 and CDR2 sequences are LNHDA and SQIVND (reference sequence).

The chain carries TRBV2 and TRBJ2-2; the match to TRBD1 covers 8 bases. Germline lookup yields CDR1 SNHLY and CDR2 FYNNEI. The CDR3 sequence is 16 residues long. Losses at the gene ends were 2 bases for V and 7 bases for J; bases not matched to a gene: 9. DNA of the CDR3: TGTGCCAGCAGTGAACCCGGCAGGGGGCGCCACGGGGAGCTGTTTTTT. Protein: CASSEPGRGRHGELFF.

The V gene is TRBV6-5, the J gene TRBJ2-7; no clear D gene. Deletions cut 6 bases from V and 0 bases from J, with 9 bases between. Germline lookup yields CDR1 MNHEY and CDR2 SVGAGI. The length of the CDR3 is 13 residues. CDR3 DNA: TGTGCCAGCAGAGGCACAGCCTCCTACGAGCAGTACTTC. It specifies CASRGTASYEQYF.

This chain connects TRBV12-3 or TRBV12-4 to TRBJ1-1; 9 bases align to TRBD1. The V and J ends lost 4 bases and 12 bases, in that order; junction bases with no gene match: 6. The CDR3 contains 12 residues. CDR3 DNA: TGTGCCAGCAGTTCCGGGACAGGGTCGTCTTTCTTT. This translates into CASSSGTGSSFF.

This clone was detected only once. The chain uses TRBV15 and TRBJ1-1, with 9 bases fitting TRBD1. CDR3 size: 14 residues. Germline CDR1 and CDR2: LNHNV and YYDKDF (reference sequence). Unmatched junction bases numbered 10, after V lost 5 bases and J lost 9 bases. CDR3 nucleotides: TGTGCCACCAGCTCCCGATCGGGACAGGGTAAAGCTTTCTTT. This encodes CATSSRSGQGKAFF.

CDR3 coding DNA: TGTGCCAGCAGCTTAGTTAGCAATACGCAGTATTTT. Translated: CASSLVSNTQYF. The rearrangement joins TRBV7-8 to TRBJ2-3; no clear D. Trimming cost V 1 base and J 7 bases, with 6 bases left between them. The length of the CDR3 is 12 residues. Germline CDR1 and CDR2: SGHVS and FQNEAQ.

The V gene is TRBV28, the J gene TRBJ1-5; D not certain. V dropped 3 bases and J dropped 5 bases, with 8 bases sitting between them. Looked up from germline, CDR1 is MDHEN and CDR2 is SYDVKM. This CDR3 has 13 amino acids. The CDR3 nucleotides read TGTGCCAGCAGTTTTGCGGGTGATCAGCCCCAGCATTTT. Protein sequence: CASSFAGDQPQHF. Complete variable domain (other parts from reference TRBV28 and TRBJ1-5): DVKVTQSSRYLVKRTGEKVFLECVQDMDHENMFWYRQDPGLGLRLIYFSYDVKMKEKGDIPEGYSVSREKKERFSLILESASTNQTSMYLCASSFAGDQPQHFGDGTRLSIL.

The chain links TRBV27 to TRBJ2-7, with TRBD1 as a possible D gene (5 bases). Trimming took 2 bases from V and 2 from J, leaving 7 bases between them. Germline values: CDR1 MNHEY, CDR2 SMNVEV (reference sequence). The CDR3 totals 13 residues. The CDR3 sequence: CASSLDSTYEQYF. The CDR3 DNA sequence: TGTGCCAGCAGTTTAGACAGTACCTACGAGCAGTACTTC.

The genes are TRBV3-1 (or the pseudogene TRBV3-2) and TRBJ1-3; 8 bases are a match to TRBD1. Per germline, CDR1 LGHDT and CDR2 YNNKEL (reference sequence). The CDR3 is 14 residues long. V trimming: 4 bases; J trimming: 5 bases; junction bases outside the gene matches: 4. In nucleotides, the CDR3 is TGTGCCAGCAGCCCTCGGGACAGGCGAAACACCATATATTTT. Translation: CASSPRDRRNTIYF.

The chain carries TRBV3-1 (or the pseudogene TRBV3-2) and TRBJ2-5; a weak D match, TRBD1 (6 bases). The CDR3 length is 15 residues. The V end lost 0 bases, the J end lost 5 bases, and 13 bases lay between the germline ends. Germline-derived CDR1 and CDR2 are LGHDT and YNNKEL (reference sequence). The CDR3 DNA reads as TGTGCCAGCAGCCAAGAGGGGGCACCCTGGGAGACCCAGTACTTC. It yields the protein CASSQEGAPWETQYF.

CDR3 DNA: TGTGCCACCGGCACAGGGGATGAGTGGGATACGCAGTATTTT. It specifies CATGTGDEWDTQYF. The genes are TRBV24-1 and TRBJ2-3; 7 nucleotides line up with TRBD1. CDR1 and CDR2 (germline): KGHDR, SFDVKD. The CDR3 covers 14 residues. The V segment lost 9 bases and the J segment 6 bases; nucleotides outside the gene matches: 11.

The J gene is TRBJ2-1, the V gene TRBV19, with D maybe TRBD2 (5 bases). The V end was cut by 5 bases, the J end by 8 bases, with 22 bases between. CDR1 is LNHDA and CDR2 is SQIVND in the germline V gene (reference sequence). CDR3 length equals 16 residues. DNA of the CDR3: TGTGCCAGTAGTGTTGTCCTAACTCGGGGTAATTATGAGCAGTTCTTC. Amino acid sequence: CASSVVLTRGNYEQFF.

This clone was observed a single time. The rearrangement joins TRBV6-4 to TRBJ1-1; D gene ambiguous. Deletions cut 3 bases from V and 1 base from J, with 6 bases between. CDR1 and CDR2 from the germline V gene are MRHNA and SNTAGT. The CDR3 loop spans 13 amino acids. CDR3: CASSEAQNTEAFF. The CDR3 coding sequence is TGTGCCAGCAGTGAGGCCCAGAACACTGAAGCTTTCTTT.

This chain connects TRBV6-5 to TRBJ2-7, with 7 bases aligning to TRBD1. This CDR3 has 15 residues. Germline V lookup: CDR1 MNHEY, CDR2 SVGAGI. The V and J ends lost 2 bases and 2 bases, in that order; junction bases with no gene match: 6. CDR3 loop: CASSYAGTDTYEQYF. The CDR3 coding sequence is TGTGCCAGCAGTTACGCCGGGACAGATACCTACGAGCAGTACTTC.

V is TRBV13 and J is TRBJ1-5, with D tentatively TRBD1 (6 bases). Germline CDR1 PRHDT, CDR2 FYEKMQ (reference sequence). The V end lost 5 bases, the J end lost 6 bases, and 20 bases lay between the germline ends. The CDR3 covers 16 residues. CDR3 in amino acids: CASSPIQGTFLQPQHF. CDR3 in DNA: TGTGCCAGCAGCCCCATCCAGGGGACGTTCCTTCAGCCCCAGCATTTT.

The chain uses TRBV7-9 and TRBJ2-1; D not certain. The germline V gene encodes CDR1 SEHNR and CDR2 FQNEAQ (reference sequence). CDR3 size: 16 residues. V was shortened by 3 bases and J by 8 bases, with 20 bases between the two germline ends. The CDR3 reads CASSFGPIDAQDEQFF. CDR3 coding DNA: TGTGCCAGCAGCTTCGGCCCAATTGACGCCCAGGATGAGCAGTTCTTC.

The rearrangement uses TRBV19 and TRBJ2-1, with D maybe TRBD2 (6 bases). The CDR3 length is 14 residues. Trimming removed 7 bases at V and 6 bases at J, with 16 bases between. Germline V lookup: CDR1 LNHDA, CDR2 SQIVND (reference sequence). For the CDR3, the DNA is TGTGCCAGTACCCTAATGGGGAGGCCCAATGAGCAGTTCTTC. Protein product: CASTLMGRPNEQFF.

The J gene is TRBJ1-5, the V gene TRBV2; D ambiguous. The CDR3 covers 14 residues. Per germline, CDR1 SNHLY and CDR2 FYNNEI. V lost 2 bases to trimming and J lost 0 bases, with 5 bases between them. CDR3 sequence reads: CASSEWHSNQPQHF. CDR3 sequence (DNA): TGTGCCAGCAGTGAATGGCATAGCAATCAGCCCCAGCATTTT. Looking up the rest from reference TRBV2 and TRBJ1-5 gives the full variable domain: EPEVTQTPSHQVTQMGQEVILRCVPISNHLYFYWYRQILGQKVEFLVSFYNNEISEKSEIFDDQFSVERPDGSNFTLKIRSTKLEDSAMYFCASSEWHSNQPQHFGDGTRLSIL.

The genes are TRBV10-3 and TRBJ2-7; D ambiguous. The CDR3 sequence is 12 residues long. Trimming stripped 6 bases from V and 0 bases from J, with 6 bases between. Germline values: CDR1 ENHRY, CDR2 SYGVKD. In DNA, the CDR3 is TGTGCCATCAGCGTACACTCCTACGAGCAGTACTTC. It encodes CAISVHSYEQYF.

V gene TRBV18 combines with J gene TRBJ2-7, with D tentatively TRBD2 (6 bases). Trimming removed 0 bases at V and 3 bases at J, with 21 bases between. Per the germline V gene, CDR1 is KGHSH and CDR2 is LQKENI. The CDR3 is 18 amino acids. CDR3 protein: CASSPPGLKTSRYYEQYF. The CDR3, as DNA: TGTGCCAGCTCACCACCGGGGTTAAAAACTAGCCGGTACTACGAGCAGTACTTC.

The chain recombines TRBV7-5 with TRBJ1-5; TRBD1 is the table's D call, not checked against the DNA. TRBV7-5 corresponds to a pseudogene. The CDR3 spans 15 residues. As DNA, the CDR3 is TGTGTCAGAAGCTTATTCGGCAGGGTGATCAAGCCCCAGCATTTT. The encoded protein is CVRSLFGRVIKPQHF.

This chain uses TRBV2 with TRBJ1-4, with D perhaps TRBD1 (6 bases). CDR3 size: 17 residues. The germline CDR1 and CDR2 sequences are SNHLY and FYNNEI. V was shortened by 6 bases and J by 1 base, with 18 bases between the two germline ends. The CDR3 loop reads CASSANSGEITNEKLFF. The CDR3 DNA sequence: TGTGCCAGCAGCGCTAACTCAGGGGAAATAACTAATGAAAAACTGTTTTTT.

This clone was found a few times. The V and J genes are TRBV6-2 or TRBV6-3 and TRBJ1-2, with 8 bases matching TRBD1. CDR1 and CDR2 from the germline V gene are MNHEY and SVGEGT. There are 15 residues in the CDR3. V lost 0 bases to trimming and J lost 6 bases; unmatched junction nucleotides: 6. As DNA, the CDR3 is TGTGCCAGCAGTTACTCGATGGACAGGGTTGATGGCTACACCTTC. It translates to CASSYSMDRVDGYTF.

The J gene is TRBJ2-7, the V gene TRBV28, with D unresolved. The V end lost 4 bases, the J end lost 2 bases, and 9 bases lay between the germline ends. Germline CDR1 reads MDHEN; CDR2 reads SYDVKM. The CDR3 extends over 13 amino acids. The CDR3 protein is CASSYDWTYEQYF. In DNA, the CDR3 is TGTGCCAGCAGTTATGACTGGACCTACGAGCAGTACTTC.

The V gene is TRBV27, the J gene TRBJ1-1; possibly TRBD1 for D (6 bases). Trimming took off 3 bases at V and 1 base at J, with 9 bases between the two ends. CDR1 is MNHEY and CDR2 is SMNVEV in the germline V gene (reference sequence). The CDR3 contains 14 residues. The CDR3: CASSFPGANTEAFF. In nucleotides, the CDR3 is TGTGCCAGCAGTTTCCCAGGGGCGAACACTGAAGCTTTCTTT.

The chain is built from TRBV21-1 and TRBJ2-7; no check of the table's D call, TRBD2, against the DNA was made. TRBV21-1 is noted as a pseudogene. This CDR3 is 17 amino acids long. The CDR3 region has the DNA TGTGCCAGCCACGCGGGGGGACAGTTACTTTTCCCGCACGAGCAGTACTTC. Protein sequence: CASHAGGQLLFPHEQYF.

V gene TRBV7-9 combines with J gene TRBJ2-5; 14 bases map to TRBD2. Germline V gene lookup returns CDR1 SEHNR and CDR2 FQNEAQ (reference sequence). The junction had 4 bases not matched to a gene; V was cut back by 4 bases and J by 6 bases. The CDR3 is 15 amino acids. The CDR3 DNA sequence: TGTGCCAGCAGCTCGACTAGCGGGGGGGCTAAGACCCAGTACTTC. Its translation: CASSSTSGGAKTQYF. The full variable domain, its missing parts supplied by reference TRBV7-9 and TRBJ2-5, is DTGVSQNPRHKITKRGQNVTFRCDPISEHNRLYWYRQTLGQGPEFLTYFQNEAQLEKSRLLSDRFSAERPKGSFSTLEIQRTEQGDSAMYLCASSSTSGGAKTQYFGPGTRLLVL.

The J gene is TRBJ2-1, the V gene TRBV6-5; 10 nucleotides agree with TRBD2. The CDR3 has 15 residues. The V segment lost 6 bases and the J segment 4 bases; nucleotides outside the gene matches: 6. The V gene's germline CDR1 is MNHEY and CDR2 SVGAGI. The CDR3 DNA reads as TGTGCCAGCAGGGCTAGCGGGGGCTCATACAATGAGCAGTTCTTC. Translated, it gives CASRASGGSYNEQFF.

This rearrangement joins TRBV28 to TRBJ1-4, with TRBD1 matching over 8 bases. The junction had 7 bases not matched to a gene; V was cut back by 2 bases and J by 5 bases. CDR3 size: 16 residues. Germline CDR1 reads MDHEN; CDR2 reads SYDVKM. CDR3 in amino acids: CASSLGTGPLNEKLFF. In DNA form, the CDR3 reads TGTGCCAGCAGTTTAGGGACAGGTCCACTGAATGAAAAACTGTTTTTT.